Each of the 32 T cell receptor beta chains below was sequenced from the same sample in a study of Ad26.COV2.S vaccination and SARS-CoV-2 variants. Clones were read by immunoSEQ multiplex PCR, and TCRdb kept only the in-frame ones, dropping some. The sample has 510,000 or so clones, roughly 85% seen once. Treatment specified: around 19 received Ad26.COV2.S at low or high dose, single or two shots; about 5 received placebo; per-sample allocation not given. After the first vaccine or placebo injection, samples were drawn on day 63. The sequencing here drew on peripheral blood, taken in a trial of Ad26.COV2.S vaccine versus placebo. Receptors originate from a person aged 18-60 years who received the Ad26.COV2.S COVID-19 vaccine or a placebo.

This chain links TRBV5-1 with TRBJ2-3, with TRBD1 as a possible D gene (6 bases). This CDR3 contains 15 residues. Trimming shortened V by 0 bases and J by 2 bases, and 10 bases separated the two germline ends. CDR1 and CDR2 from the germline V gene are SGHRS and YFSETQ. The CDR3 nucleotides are TGCGCCAGCAGCTTGGTGGGACATACCACAGATACGCAGTATTTT. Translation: CASSLVGHTTDTQYF.

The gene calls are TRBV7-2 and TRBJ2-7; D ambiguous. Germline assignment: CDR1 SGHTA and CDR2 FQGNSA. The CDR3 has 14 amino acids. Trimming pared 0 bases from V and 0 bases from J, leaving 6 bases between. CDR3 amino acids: CASSLAANSYEQYF. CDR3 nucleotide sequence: TGTGCCAGCAGCTTAGCAGCGAACTCCTACGAGCAGTACTTC.

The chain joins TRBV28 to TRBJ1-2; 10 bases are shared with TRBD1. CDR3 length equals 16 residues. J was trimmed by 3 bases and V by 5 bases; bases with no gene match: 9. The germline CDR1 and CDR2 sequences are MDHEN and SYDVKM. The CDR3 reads CASSLIPGTGDYGYTF. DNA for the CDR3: TGTGCCAGCAGTCTCATACCCGGGACAGGGGACTATGGCTACACCTTC.

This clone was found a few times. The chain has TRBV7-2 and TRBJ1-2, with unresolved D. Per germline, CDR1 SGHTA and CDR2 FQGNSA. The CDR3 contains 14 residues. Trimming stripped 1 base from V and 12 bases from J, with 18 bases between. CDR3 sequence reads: CASSLEIFLTANTF. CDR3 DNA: TGTGCCAGCAGCTTAGAAATTTTCCTGACGGCAAACACCTTC.

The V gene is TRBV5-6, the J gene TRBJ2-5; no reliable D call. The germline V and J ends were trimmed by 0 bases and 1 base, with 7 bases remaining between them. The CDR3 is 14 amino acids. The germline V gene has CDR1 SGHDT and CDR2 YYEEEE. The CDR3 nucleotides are TGTGCCAGCAGCTTGGTTGGGATCCAAGAGACCCAGTACTTC. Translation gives CASSLVGIQETQYF.

CDR3: CASSPLPTEAFF. The DNA for the CDR3 is TGTGCCAGCTCACCCCTTCCTACTGAAGCTTTCTTT. The chain combines TRBV18 with TRBJ1-1; D not certain. Trimming cost V 3 bases and J 5 bases, with 7 bases left between them. The CDR3 consists of 12 residues. Germline-derived CDR1 and CDR2 are KGHSH and LQKENI. Using reference TRBV18 and TRBJ1-1 for the parts outside the CDR3, the full variable domain is NAGVMQNPRHLVRRRGQEARLRCSPMKGHSHVYWYRQLPEEGLKFMVYLQKENIIDESGMPKERFSAEFPKEGPSILRIQQVVRGDSAAYFCASSPLPTEAFFGQGTRLTVV.

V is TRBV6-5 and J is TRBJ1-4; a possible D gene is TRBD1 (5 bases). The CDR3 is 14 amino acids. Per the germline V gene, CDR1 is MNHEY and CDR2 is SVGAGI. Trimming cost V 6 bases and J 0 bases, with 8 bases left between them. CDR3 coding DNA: TGTGCCAGCAGGACAGATACAACTAATGAAAAACTGTTTTTT. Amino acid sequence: CASRTDTTNEKLFF.

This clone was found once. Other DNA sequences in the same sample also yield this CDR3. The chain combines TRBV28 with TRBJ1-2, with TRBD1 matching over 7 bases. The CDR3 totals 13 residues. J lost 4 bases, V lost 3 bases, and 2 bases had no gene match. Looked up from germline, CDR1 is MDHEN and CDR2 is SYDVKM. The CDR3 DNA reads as TGTGCCAGCAGTTTCAGGGGGGCCTATGGCTACACCTTC. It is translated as CASSFRGAYGYTF.

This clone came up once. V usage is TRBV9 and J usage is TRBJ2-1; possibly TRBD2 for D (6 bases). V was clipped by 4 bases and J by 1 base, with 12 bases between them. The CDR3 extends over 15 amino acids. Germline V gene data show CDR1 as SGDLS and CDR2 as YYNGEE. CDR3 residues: CASSPLAQSYNEQFF. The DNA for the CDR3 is TGTGCCAGCAGCCCCCTAGCGCAGTCCTACAATGAGCAGTTCTTC. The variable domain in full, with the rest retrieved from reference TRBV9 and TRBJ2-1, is DSGVTQTPKHLITATGQRVTLRCSPRSGDLSVYWYQQSLDQGLQFLIQYYNGEERAKGNILERFSAQQFPDLHSELNLSSLELGDSALYFCASSPLAQSYNEQFFGPGTRLTVL.

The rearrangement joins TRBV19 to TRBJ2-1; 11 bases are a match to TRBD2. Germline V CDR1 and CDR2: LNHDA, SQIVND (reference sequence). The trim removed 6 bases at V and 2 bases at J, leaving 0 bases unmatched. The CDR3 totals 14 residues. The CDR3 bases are TGTGCCAGTAGGACTAGCGGGGCCTACAATGAGCAGTTCTTC. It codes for CASRTSGAYNEQFF. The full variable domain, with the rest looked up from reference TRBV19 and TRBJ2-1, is DGGITQSPKYLFRKEGQNVTLSCEQNLNHDAMYWYRQDPGQGLRLIYYSQIVNDFQKGDIAEGYSVSREKKESFPLTVTSAQKNPTAFYLCASRTSGAYNEQFFGPGTRLTVL.

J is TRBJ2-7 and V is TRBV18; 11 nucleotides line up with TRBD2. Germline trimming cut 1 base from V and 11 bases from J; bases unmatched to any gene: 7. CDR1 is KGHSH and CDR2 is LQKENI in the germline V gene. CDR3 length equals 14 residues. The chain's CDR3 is CASSPRQTSGRKYF. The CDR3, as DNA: TGTGCCAGCTCACCACGACAAACTAGCGGGAGAAAGTACTTC.

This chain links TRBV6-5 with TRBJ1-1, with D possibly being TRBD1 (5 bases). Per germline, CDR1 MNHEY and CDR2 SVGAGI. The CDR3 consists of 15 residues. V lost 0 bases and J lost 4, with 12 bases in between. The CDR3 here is CASSYSSGGGTEAFF. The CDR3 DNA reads TGTGCCAGCAGTTACTCCTCCGGGGGAGGCACTGAAGCTTTCTTT.

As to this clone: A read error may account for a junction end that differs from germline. The CDR3 bases are TGTGCCAGCAGCCTGGGGGGAGGGGCCTCCAACGAGCAGTACTTC. It yields the protein CASSLGGGASNEQYF. The chain couples TRBV27 to TRBJ2-7; 7 bases are a match to TRBD2. This CDR3 spans 15 amino acids. CDR1 and CDR2 (germline): MNHEY, SMNVEV (reference sequence).

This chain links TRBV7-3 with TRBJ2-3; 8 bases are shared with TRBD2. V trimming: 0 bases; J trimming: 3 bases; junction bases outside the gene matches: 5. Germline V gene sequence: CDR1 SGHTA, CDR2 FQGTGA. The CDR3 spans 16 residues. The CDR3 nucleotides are TGTGCCAGCAGCTTAACGGTTGCGGGAGGAACAGATACGCAGTATTTT. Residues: CASSLTVAGGTDTQYF.

CDR3 protein: CAWSVLASRYF. The CDR3 DNA follows: TGTGCCTGGAGTGTACTGGCCTCCAGGTATTTT. This chain connects TRBV30 to TRBJ2-3, with unresolved D. Trimming pared 0 bases from V and 14 bases from J, leaving 12 bases between. The CDR3 has 11 amino acids. Germline values: CDR1 GTSNPN, CDR2 SVGIG (reference sequence).

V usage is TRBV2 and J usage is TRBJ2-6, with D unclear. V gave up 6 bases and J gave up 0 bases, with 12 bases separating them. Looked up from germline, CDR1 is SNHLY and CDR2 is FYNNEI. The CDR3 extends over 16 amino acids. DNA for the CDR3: TGTGCCAGCAGCGGACCCATGAACTCTGGGGCCAACGTCCTGACTTTC. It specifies CASSGPMNSGANVLTF.

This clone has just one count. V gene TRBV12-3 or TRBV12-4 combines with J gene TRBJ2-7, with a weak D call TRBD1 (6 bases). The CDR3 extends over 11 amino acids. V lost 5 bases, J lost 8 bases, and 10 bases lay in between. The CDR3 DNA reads TGTGCCAGCAGTCCTACAGGGAAGCAGTACTTC. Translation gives CASSPTGKQYF.

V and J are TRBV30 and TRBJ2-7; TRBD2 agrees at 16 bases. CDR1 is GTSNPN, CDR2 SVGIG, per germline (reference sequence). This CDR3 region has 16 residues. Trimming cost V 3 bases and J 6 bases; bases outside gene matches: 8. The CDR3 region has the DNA TGTGCCTGGAGCCCGGGACTAGCGGGAGGGGTTTTCGAGCAGTACTTC. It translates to CAWSPGLAGGVFEQYF.

The CDR3 here is CASSLGPKETQYF. DNA of the CDR3: TGTGCCAGCAGCCTCGGACCAAAAGAGACCCAGTACTTC. The rearrangement links TRBV5-8 to TRBJ2-5; no reliable D call. With 4 bases removed from V and 3 bases from J, the gap between germline ends came to 10 bases. Germline assignment: CDR1 SGHTS and CDR2 YDEGEE. CDR3 length: 13 amino acids.

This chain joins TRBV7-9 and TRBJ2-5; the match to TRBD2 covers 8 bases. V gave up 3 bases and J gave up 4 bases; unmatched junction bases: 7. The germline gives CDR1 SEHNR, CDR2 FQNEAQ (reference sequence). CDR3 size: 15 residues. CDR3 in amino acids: CASSLVQLAVETQYF. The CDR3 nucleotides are TGTGCCAGCAGCTTGGTGCAACTAGCGGTAGAGACCCAGTACTTC. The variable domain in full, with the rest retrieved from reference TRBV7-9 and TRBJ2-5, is DTGVSQNPRHKITKRGQNVTFRCDPISEHNRLYWYRQTLGQGPEFLTYFQNEAQLEKSRLLSDRFSAERPKGSFSTLEIQRTEQGDSAMYLCASSLVQLAVETQYFGPGTRLLVL.

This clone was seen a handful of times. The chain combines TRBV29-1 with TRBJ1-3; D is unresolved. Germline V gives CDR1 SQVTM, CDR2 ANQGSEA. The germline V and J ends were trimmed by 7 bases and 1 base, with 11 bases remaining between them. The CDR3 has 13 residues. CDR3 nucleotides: TGCAGCGCGTCCGTGGGGTCTGGAAACACCATATATTTT. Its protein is CSASVGSGNTIYF.

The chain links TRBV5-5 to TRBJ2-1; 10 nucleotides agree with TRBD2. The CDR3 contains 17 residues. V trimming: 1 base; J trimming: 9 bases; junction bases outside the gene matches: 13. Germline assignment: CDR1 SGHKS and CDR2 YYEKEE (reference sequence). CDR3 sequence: CASSLTLASGSRGEQFF. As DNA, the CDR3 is TGTGCCAGCAGCTTGACGTTGGCTAGCGGGAGTCGGGGTGAGCAGTTCTTC.

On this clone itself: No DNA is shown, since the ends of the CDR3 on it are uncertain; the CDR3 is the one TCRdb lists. CDR3 loop: CASSYSVPGGSPMNTEAFF. The chain is built from TRBV6-2 or TRBV6-3 and TRBJ1-1. Germline loops: CDR1 MNHEY, CDR2 SVGEGT. The CDR3 length equals 19 residues, ends included.

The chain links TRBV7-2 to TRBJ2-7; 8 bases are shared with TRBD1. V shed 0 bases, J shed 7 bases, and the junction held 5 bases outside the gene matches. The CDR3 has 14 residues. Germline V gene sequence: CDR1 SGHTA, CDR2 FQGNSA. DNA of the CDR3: TGTGCCAGCAGCTTAGCACACAGGGGGAGGGAGCAGTACTTC. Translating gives CASSLAHRGREQYF.

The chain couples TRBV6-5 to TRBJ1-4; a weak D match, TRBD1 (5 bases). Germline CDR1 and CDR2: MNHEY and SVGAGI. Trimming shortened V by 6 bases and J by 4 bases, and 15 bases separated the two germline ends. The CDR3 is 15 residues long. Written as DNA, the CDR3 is TGTGCCAGCAGCCGGTGGGGGATCCTTAATGAAAAACTGTTTTTT. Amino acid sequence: CASSRWGILNEKLFF.

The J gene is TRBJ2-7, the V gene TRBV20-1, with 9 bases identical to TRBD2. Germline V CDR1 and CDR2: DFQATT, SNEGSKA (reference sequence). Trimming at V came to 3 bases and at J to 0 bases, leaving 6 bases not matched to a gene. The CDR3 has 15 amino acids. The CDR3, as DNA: TGCAGTGCTAGTTGGGCTAGCGGGATCTCCTACGAGCAGTACTTC. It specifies CSASWASGISYEQYF.

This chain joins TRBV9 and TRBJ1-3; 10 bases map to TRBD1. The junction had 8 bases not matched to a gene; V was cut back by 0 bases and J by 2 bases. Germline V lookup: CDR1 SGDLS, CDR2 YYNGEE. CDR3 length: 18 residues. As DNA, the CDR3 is TGTGCCAGCAGCGTAGCTCCGGGACAGGGGAGAGCTGGAAACACCATATATTTT. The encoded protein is CASSVAPGQGRAGNTIYF.

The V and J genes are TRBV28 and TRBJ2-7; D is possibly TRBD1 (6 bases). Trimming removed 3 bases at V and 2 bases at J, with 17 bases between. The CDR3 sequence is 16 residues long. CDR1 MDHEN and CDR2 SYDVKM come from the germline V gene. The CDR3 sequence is CASSFGQGRPTYEQYF. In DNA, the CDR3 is TGTGCCAGCAGTTTTGGGCAGGGGAGACCAACCTACGAGCAGTACTTC.

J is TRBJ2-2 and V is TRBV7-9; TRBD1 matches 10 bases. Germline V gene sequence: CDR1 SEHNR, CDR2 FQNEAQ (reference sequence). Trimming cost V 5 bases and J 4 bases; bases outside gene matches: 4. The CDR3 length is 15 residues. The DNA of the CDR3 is TGTGCCAGCAGCCGCCGGGACAGGGGCACCGGGGAGCTGTTTTTT. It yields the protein CASSRRDRGTGELFF. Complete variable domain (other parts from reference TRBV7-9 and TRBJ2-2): DTGVSQNPRHKITKRGQNVTFRCDPISEHNRLYWYRQTLGQGPEFLTYFQNEAQLEKSRLLSDRFSAERPKGSFSTLEIQRTEQGDSAMYLCASSRRDRGTGELFFGEGSRLTVL.

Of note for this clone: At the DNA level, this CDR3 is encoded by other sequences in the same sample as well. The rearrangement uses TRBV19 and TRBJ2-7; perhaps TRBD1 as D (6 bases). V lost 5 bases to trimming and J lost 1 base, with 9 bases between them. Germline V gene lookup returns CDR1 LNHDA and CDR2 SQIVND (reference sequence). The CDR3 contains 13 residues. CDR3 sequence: CASSATGSYEQYF. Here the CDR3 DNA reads TGTGCCAGTAGTGCGACAGGATCCTACGAGCAGTACTTC.

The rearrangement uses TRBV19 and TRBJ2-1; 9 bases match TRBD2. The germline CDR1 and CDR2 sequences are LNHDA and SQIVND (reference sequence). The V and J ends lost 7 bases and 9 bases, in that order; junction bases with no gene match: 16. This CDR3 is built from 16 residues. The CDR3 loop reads CASTPLGSGRQVEQFF. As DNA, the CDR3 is TGTGCCAGTACCCCCCTAGGTAGCGGGAGACAGGTTGAGCAGTTCTTC. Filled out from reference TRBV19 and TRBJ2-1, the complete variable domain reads DGGITQSPKYLFRKEGQNVTLSCEQNLNHDAMYWYRQDPGQGLRLIYYSQIVNDFQKGDIAEGYSVSREKKESFPLTVTSAQKNPTAFYLCASTPLGSGRQVEQFFGPGTRLTVL.

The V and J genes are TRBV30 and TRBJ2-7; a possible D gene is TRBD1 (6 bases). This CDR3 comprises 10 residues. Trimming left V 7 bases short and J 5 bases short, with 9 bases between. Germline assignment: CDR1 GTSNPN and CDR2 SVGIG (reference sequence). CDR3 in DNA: TGTGCCTCACAGGGCCACGAGCAGTACTTC. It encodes CASQGHEQYF.